This TCR beta chain appears in the sequencing data of a study of T cell changes during pregnancy in multiple sclerosis. Using immunoSEQ multiplex PCR, the repertoire was profiled, and TCRdb retains in-frame clones only, with some absent. The data hold about 50,000 clones, with approximately 90% observed a single time. The CDR3 covers 11 residues. Germline assignment: CDR1 SQVTM and CDR2 ANQGSEA. Trimming pared 6 bases from V and 8 bases from J, leaving 13 bases between. The specimen comprised CD4+ T cells from peripheral blood mononuclear cells, sampled after pregnancy. The receptor comes from a female donor with multiple sclerosis, enrolled in a pregnancy study. This rearrangement joins TRBV29-1 to TRBJ1-2; D unclear. DNA for the CDR3: TGCAGCGTCCGAGGCGTAGGAGGCTACACCTTC. Translation gives CSVRGVGGYTF. The complete variable domain, with remaining parts taken from reference TRBV29-1 and TRBJ1-2, reads SAVISQKPSRDICQRGTSLTIQCQVDSQVTMMFWYRQQPGQSLTLIATANQGSEATYESGFVIDKFPISRPNLTFSTLTVSNMSPEDSSIYLCSVRGVGGYTFGSGTRLTVV.